This T cell receptor (beta chain) originates from a study of cytomegalovirus exposure and HLA in healthy donors. PCR involved 60 Vbeta and 13 Jbeta primers. Sequenced by immunoSEQ multiplex PCR; TCRdb stores in-frame clones only, minus some. The data show approximately 160,000 clones, about four fifths seen once. CDR1 SGHNT and CDR2 YYREEE come from the germline V gene (reference sequence). This CDR3 is built from 15 residues. V was trimmed by 0 bases and J by 5 bases, leaving 14 bases between them. The receptor's source is a male donor in good health and CMV-seronegative. The chain employs TRBV5-4 and TRBJ1-2, with D possibly matching TRBD1 (6 bases). The material sequenced was PBMCs. The CDR3 loop is CASSLGGGRDYGYTF. CDR3 sequence (DNA): TGTGCCAGCAGCTTGGGTGGGGGCAGGGATTATGGCTACACCTTC.